This T cell receptor beta chain was sequenced for a study of blood T cell repertoires in COVID-19. At the level of the study: The study drew acute and convalescent COVID-19 samples from the United States, Italy and Spain.

Sequenced by immunoSEQ multiplex PCR; TCRdb stores in-frame clones only, minus some. This table holds around 200,000 clones, approximately 79% found once. The CDR3 spans 15 residues. Trimming stripped 0 bases from V and 0 bases from J, with 4 bases between. Germline CDR1 is SGDLS and CDR2 is YYNGEE. This rearrangement joins TRBV9 to TRBJ1-6; D gene ambiguous. This receptor was obtained from a man over 45 who had recovered from COVID-19. Sequencing was carried out using peripheral blood. The CDR3 sequence: CASSVGNSYNSPLHF. The CDR3 DNA sequence: TGTGCCAGCAGCGTAGGTAACTCCTATAATTCACCCCTCCACTTT.